This T cell receptor beta chain derives from a study of shared clonotypes between healthy human individuals. Study results and caveats: Compared with clonotypes that all four donors shared, non-shared clonotypes had lower generation probabilities.

Of note for this clone: Its antigen is as yet unknown.

It was at deep level that the assay was run. Sequencing used immunoSEQ multiplex PCR; TCRdb keeps in-frame clones, though not all of them. This table holds about 2.5 million clones, around 92% found once. Trimming removed 3 bases from V and 0 bases from J, with 9 bases in between. The germline CDR1 and CDR2 sequences are SGHNT and YYREEE (reference sequence). This CDR3 is 14 amino acids long. Sequences were obtained from naive CD4+ T cells from PBMCs. Subset: CD45RA+ positively selected. The V call is TRBV5-4, the J call TRBJ2-5, with D possibly being TRBD2 (6 bases). The clonotype originates from a man aged 18-30 years in good health. Some clones in this sample may be carry-over from other donors' samples. The CDR3 nucleotides read TGTGCCAGCAGCTCACGGGACTACCAAGAGACCCAGTACTTC. Translated: CASSSRDYQETQYF.